This TCR beta chain came from a study of human thymus T cells. General study findings and limits: Thymic and blood repertoires seemed to favor certain V and J genes. Related research described strongly overlapping thymic repertoires in unrelated people.

From resections taken during corrective heart surgery, the thymus tissue was obtained. Healthy Finnish infants undergoing corrective surgery for congenital heart defects were the donors. On this clone itself: Its antigen remains unknown.

Some clones are missing from TCRdb's copy, which holds only in-frame ones; the method was immunoSEQ multiplex PCR. The repertoire consists of approximately 70,000 clones, with 90% to 95% occurring once and the leading ten covering about 0.032%. The sample taken for sequencing was thymus tissue. The sequence was collected from a girl under three years old with a congenital heart defect but otherwise immunologically healthy.

CDR3 nucleotides: TGTGCCAGCAGCGTAGCACGGACTAGTCGAGCCACAGATACGCAGTATTTT. It translates to CASSVARTSRATDTQYF. The genes are TRBV9 and TRBJ2-3, with 7 bases aligning to TRBD2. Germline CDR1 reads SGDLS; CDR2 reads YYNGEE. Trimming removed 0 bases from V and 2 bases from J; junction bases left unmatched: 9. The CDR3 contains 17 residues.